This T cell receptor beta chain was obtained from a study of T cells in Graves' hyperthyroidism and ophthalmopathy. Researchers took RNA transcripts and amplified the TCR beta CDR3 regions from them. HTBI primers were the set used in a first-round RT-PCR of the TCR CDR3. Using its own MiXCR run on the multiplex PCR reads, TCRdb lists one record per CDR3 protein. The data contain about 500,000 distinct CDR3 sequences, over 15% of them singletons. The sample holds many counts of this clonotype. The length of the CDR3 is 17 residues. Germline V lookup: CDR1 MNHEY, CDR2 SVGAGI. The V gene lost 2 bases and the J gene lost 4 bases, with 18 bases spanning the gap. Patients were aged 18 to 65, had disease duration under 2 months, and had newly diagnosed hyperthyroidism.

The V call is TRBV6-5, the J call TRBJ2-1; TRBD1 is a possible D gene (5 bases). Specimen: blood. The receptor was isolated from a woman between 18 and 29 years old with Graves' hyperthyroidism. In nucleotides, the CDR3 is TGTGCCAGCAGTTACCGCCCGAGAGACAGCGCGTACAATGAGCAGTTCTTC. It yields the protein CASSYRPRDSAYNEQFF.